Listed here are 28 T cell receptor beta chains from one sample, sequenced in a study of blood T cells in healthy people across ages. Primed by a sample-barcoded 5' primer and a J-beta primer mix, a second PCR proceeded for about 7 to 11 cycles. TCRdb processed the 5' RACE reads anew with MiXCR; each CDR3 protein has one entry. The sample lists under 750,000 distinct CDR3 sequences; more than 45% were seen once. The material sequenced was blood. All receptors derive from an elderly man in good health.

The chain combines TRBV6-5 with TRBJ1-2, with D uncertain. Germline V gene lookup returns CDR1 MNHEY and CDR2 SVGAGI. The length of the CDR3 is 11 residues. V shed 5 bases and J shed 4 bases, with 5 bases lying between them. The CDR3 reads CASSRGYGYTF. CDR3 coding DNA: TGTGCCAGCAGTCGTGGCTATGGCTACACCTTC.

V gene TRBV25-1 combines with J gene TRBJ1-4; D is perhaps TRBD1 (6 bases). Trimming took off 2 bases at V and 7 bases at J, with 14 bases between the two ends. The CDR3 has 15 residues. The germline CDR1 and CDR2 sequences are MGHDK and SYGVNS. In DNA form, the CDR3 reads TGTGCCAGCAGTGAACAACGGACAGATAGTGAAAAACTGTTTTTT. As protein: CASSEQRTDSEKLFF. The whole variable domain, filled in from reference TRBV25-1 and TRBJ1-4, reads EADIYQTPRYLVIGTGKKITLECSQTMGHDKMYWYQQDPGMELHLIHYSYGVNSTEKGDLSSESTVSRIRTEHFPLTLESARPSHTSQYLCASSEQRTDSEKLFFGSGTQLSVL.

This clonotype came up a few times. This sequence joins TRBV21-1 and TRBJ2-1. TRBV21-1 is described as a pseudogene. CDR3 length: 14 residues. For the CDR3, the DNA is TGTGCCAGCAGCAAAAGACTCTTAAACGATGAGCAGTTCTTC. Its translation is CASSKRLLNDEQFF.

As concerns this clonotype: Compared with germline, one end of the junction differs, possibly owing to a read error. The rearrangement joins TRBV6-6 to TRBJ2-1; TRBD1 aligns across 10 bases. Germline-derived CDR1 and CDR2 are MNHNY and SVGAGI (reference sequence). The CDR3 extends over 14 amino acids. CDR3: CTSSYSDRGNEQFF. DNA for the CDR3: TGTACCAGCAGTTATTCGGACAGGGGGAATGAGCAGTTCTTC.

CDR3: CSVDWADTGELFF. CDR3 DNA: TGCAGCGTTGATTGGGCAGACACCGGGGAGCTGTTTTTT. The V gene is TRBV29-1, the J gene TRBJ2-2, with D unresolved. The CDR3 spans 13 residues. V was pared by 3 bases and J by 3 bases, with 8 bases between. Germline CDR1 is SQVTM and CDR2 is ANQGSEA.

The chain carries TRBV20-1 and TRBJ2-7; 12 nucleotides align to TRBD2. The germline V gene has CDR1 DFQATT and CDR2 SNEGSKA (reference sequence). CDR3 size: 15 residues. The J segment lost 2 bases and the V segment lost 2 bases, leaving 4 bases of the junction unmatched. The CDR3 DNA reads TGCAGTGCTAGACTAGCGGGAGGGTCGCCCTACGAGCAGTACTTC. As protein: CSARLAGGSPYEQYF.

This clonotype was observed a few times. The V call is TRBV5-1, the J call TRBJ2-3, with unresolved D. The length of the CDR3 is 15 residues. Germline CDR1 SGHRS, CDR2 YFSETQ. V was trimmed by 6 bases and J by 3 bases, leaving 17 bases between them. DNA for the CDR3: TGCGCCAGCACCCCGGAAAACAAATTGACAGATACGCAGTATTTT. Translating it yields CASTPENKLTDTQYF.

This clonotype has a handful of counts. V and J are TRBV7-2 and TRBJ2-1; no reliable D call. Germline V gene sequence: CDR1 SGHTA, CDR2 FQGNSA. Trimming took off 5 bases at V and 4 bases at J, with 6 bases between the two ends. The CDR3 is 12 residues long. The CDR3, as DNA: TGTGCCAGCAGCGAACAGTACAATGAGCAGTTCTTC. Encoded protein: CASSEQYNEQFF. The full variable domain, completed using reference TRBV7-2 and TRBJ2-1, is GAGVSQSPSNKVTEKGKDVELRCDPISGHTALYWYRQSLGQGLEFLIYFQGNSAPDKSGLPSDRFSAERTGGSVSTLTIQRTQQEDSAVYLCASSEQYNEQFFGPGTRLTVL.

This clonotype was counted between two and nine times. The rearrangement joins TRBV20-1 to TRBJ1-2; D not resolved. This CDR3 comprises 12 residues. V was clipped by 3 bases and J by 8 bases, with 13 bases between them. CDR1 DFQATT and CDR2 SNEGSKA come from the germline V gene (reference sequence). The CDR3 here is CSARRETDGYTF. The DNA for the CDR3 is TGCAGTGCTAGGCGGGAAACAGACGGCTACACCTTC.

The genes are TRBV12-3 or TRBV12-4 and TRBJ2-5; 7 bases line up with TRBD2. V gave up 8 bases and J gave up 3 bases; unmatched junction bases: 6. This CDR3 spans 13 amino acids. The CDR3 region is CASEVRGKETQYF. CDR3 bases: TGTGCCAGCGAGGTGCGGGGGAAAGAGACCCAGTACTTC.

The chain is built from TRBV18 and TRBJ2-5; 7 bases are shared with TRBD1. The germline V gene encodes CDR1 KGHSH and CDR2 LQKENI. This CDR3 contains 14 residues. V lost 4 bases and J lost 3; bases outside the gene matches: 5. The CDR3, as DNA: TGTGCCAGCTCACGAACCGGGACAGAAGAGACCCAGTACTTC. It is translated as CASSRTGTEETQYF.

The CDR3, as DNA: TGTGCCAGCAGTTTTATGGAAACAGATACGCAGTATTTT. This translates into CASSFMETDTQYF. The chain couples TRBV12-3 or TRBV12-4 to TRBJ2-3; unclear D gene. V lost 3 bases, J lost 3 bases, and 7 bases lay in between. This CDR3 is built from 13 residues.

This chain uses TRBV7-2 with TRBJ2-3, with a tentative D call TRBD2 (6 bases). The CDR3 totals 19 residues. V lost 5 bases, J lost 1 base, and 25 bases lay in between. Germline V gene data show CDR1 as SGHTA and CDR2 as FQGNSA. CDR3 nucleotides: TGTGCCAGCAGCCCAGTGAGGGGCCTAGCGAGAGGCCGCACAGATACGCAGTATTTT. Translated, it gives CASSPVRGLARGRTDTQYF.

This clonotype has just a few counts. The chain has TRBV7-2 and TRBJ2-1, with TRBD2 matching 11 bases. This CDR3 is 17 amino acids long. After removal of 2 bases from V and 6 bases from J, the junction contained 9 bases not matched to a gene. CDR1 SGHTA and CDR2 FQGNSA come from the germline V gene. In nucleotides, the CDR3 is TGTGCCAGCAGCTTAAACCCCGCTAGCGGGGGGTTCAATGAGCAGTTCTTC. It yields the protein CASSLNPASGGFNEQFF.

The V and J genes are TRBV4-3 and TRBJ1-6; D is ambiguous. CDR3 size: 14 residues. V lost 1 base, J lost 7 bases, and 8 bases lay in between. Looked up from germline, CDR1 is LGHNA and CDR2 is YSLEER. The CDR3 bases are TGCGCCAGCAGCCAAGCCGAACGGAATTCACCCCTCCACTTT. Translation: CASSQAERNSPLHF.

CDR3 protein: CASSLLGQMNTGELFF. In DNA form, the CDR3 reads TGCGCCAGCAGCTTGCTGGGACAGATGAACACCGGGGAGCTGTTTTTT. This sequence joins TRBV5-1 and TRBJ2-2, with 7 positions matching TRBD1. This CDR3 region has 16 residues. After removal of 1 base from V and 1 base from J, the junction contained 4 bases not matched to a gene. Germline-derived CDR1 and CDR2 are SGHRS and YFSETQ.

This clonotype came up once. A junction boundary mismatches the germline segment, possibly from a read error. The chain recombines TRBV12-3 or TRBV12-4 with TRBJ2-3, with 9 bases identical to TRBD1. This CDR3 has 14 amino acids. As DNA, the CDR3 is TGTGCCACCAGAACAGGGGGCAGGGCAGATATGCAGTATTTT. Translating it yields CATRTGGRADMQYF.

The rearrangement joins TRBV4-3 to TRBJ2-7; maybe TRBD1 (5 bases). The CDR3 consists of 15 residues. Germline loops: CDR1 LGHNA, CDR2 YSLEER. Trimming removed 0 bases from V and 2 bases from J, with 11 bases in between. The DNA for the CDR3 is TGCGCCAGCAGCCAAGATCGGAGACAGACCTACGAGCAGTACTTC. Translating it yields CASSQDRRQTYEQYF.

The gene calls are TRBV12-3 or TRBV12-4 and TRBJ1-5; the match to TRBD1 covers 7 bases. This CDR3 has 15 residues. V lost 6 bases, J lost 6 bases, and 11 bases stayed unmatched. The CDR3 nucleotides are TGTGCCAGCAGCCGCGACAGGGCCCCCAGTCAGCCCCAGCATTTT. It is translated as CASSRDRAPSQPQHF.

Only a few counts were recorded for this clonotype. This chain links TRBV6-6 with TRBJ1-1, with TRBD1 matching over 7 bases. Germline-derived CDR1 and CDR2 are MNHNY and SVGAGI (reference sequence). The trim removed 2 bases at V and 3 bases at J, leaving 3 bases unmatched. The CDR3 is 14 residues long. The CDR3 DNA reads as TGTGCCAGCAGTTACAACAGGGGTCACACTGAAGCTTTCTTT. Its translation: CASSYNRGHTEAFF.

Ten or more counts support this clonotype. Written as DNA, the CDR3 is TGTGCCAGCAGCGGACAGGGGTGCGAGCAGTACTTC. Its translation: CASSGQGCEQYF. The genes are TRBV9 and TRBJ2-7, with TRBD1 identical over 8 bases. The CDR3 is 12 residues long. Germline V gene data show CDR1 as SGDLS and CDR2 as YYNGEE. After removal of 3 bases from V and 6 bases from J, the junction contained 2 bases not matched to a gene. Drawing the rest from reference TRBV9 and TRBJ2-7, the complete variable domain is DSGVTQTPKHLITATGQRVTLRCSPRSGDLSVYWYQQSLDQGLQFLIQYYNGEERAKGNILERFSAQQFPDLHSELNLSSLELGDSALYFCASSGQGCEQYFGPGTRLTVT.

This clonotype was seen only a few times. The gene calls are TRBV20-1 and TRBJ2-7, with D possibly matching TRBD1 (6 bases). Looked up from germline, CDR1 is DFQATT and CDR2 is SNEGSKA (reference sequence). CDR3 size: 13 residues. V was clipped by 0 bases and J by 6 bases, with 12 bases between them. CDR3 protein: CSARDQWGLEQYF. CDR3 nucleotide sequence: TGCAGTGCTAGAGATCAGTGGGGGCTCGAGCAGTACTTC.

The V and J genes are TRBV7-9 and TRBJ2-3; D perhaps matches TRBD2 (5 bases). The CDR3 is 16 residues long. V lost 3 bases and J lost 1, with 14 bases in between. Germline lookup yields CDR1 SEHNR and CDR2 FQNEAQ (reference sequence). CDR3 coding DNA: TGTGCCAGCAGCTTCGCGCGGGCCACTGGCACAGATACGCAGTATTTT. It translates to CASSFARATGTDTQYF.

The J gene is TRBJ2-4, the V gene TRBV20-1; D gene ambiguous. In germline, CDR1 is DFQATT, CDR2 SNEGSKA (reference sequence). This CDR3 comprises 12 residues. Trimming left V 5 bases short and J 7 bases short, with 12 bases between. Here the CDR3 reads CSAGPARNIQYF. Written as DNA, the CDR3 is TGCAGTGCTGGCCCAGCAAGGAACATTCAGTACTTC.

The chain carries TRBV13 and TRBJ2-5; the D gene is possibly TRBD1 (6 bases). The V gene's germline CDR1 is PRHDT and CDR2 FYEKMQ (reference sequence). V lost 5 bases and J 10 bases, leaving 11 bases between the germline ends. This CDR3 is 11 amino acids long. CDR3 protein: CASSQQGNQYF. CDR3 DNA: TGTGCCAGCAGCCAACAGGGTAACCAGTACTTC.

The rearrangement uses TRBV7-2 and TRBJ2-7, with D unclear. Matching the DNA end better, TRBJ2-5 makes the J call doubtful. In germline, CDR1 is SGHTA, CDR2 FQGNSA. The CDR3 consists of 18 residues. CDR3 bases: TGTGCCAGCAGCTTAGATCTGGGTTTGGGGAACCCCCTGGAGACCCAGTACTTC. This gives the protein CASSLDLGLGNPLETQYF.

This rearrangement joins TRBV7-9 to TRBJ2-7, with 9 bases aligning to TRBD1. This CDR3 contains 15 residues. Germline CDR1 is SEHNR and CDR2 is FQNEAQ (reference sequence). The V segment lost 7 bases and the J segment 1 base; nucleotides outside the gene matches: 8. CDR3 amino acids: CASTLGQGISYEQYF. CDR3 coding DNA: TGTGCCAGCACCCTTGGACAGGGGATATCCTACGAGCAGTACTTC.

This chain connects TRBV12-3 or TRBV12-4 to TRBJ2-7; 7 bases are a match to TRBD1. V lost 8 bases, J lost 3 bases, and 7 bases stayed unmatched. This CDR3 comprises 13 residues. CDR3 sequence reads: CASCQGQLYEQYF. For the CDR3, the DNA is TGTGCCAGCTGCCAGGGACAGCTCTACGAGCAGTACTTC.